The 9 T cell receptor beta chains in this list originate from one sample, sequenced in a study of cytomegalovirus exposure and HLA in healthy donors. Only in-frame clones appear in the TCRdb table, and some are missing; sequencing was by immunoSEQ multiplex PCR. The data show over 150,000 clones, about 86% seen once. Sample: PBMCs. The receptors here all came from a man between 18 and 35 years old in good health and CMV-seropositive.

CDR3 residues: CASSPRTGLGTQETQYF. In nucleotides, the CDR3 is TGTGCCAGCTCACCGCGGACAGGTTTGGGAACCCAAGAGACCCAGTACTTC. The chain links TRBV18 to TRBJ2-5, with 7 bases matching TRBD1. Trimming took 3 bases from V and 1 from J; bases not matched to a gene: 11. This CDR3 has 17 residues. CDR1 is KGHSH, CDR2 LQKENI, per germline.

This chain uses TRBV5-1 with TRBJ2-2, with unresolved D. CDR1 is SGHRS and CDR2 is YFSETQ in the germline V gene. The CDR3 length is 14 residues. The V gene lost 0 bases and the J gene lost 5 bases, with 8 bases spanning the gap. Here the CDR3 DNA reads TGCGCCAGCAGCTTGGCCGAGGATACCGGGGAGCTGTTTTTT. It is translated as CASSLAEDTGELFF.

The chain couples TRBV9 to TRBJ1-1, with 9 bases aligning to TRBD1. The J segment lost 3 bases and the V segment lost 3 bases, leaving 0 bases of the junction unmatched. CDR1 and CDR2 from the germline V gene are SGDLS and YYNGEE. This CDR3 is built from 13 residues. CDR3 DNA sequence: TGTGCCAGCAGCGGGACAGGGGACACTGAAGCTTTCTTT. It translates to CASSGTGDTEAFF.

CDR3 sequence: CASTMGGHEQFF. The DNA of the CDR3 is TGTGCCAGTACCATGGGGGGTCATGAGCAGTTCTTC. The J gene is TRBJ2-1, the V gene TRBV19; possibly TRBD2 for D (6 bases). Trimming shortened V by 7 bases and J by 8 bases, and 12 bases separated the two germline ends. This CDR3 is 12 amino acids long. Germline-derived CDR1 and CDR2 are LNHDA and SQIVND (reference sequence).

The chain carries TRBV29-1 and TRBJ1-1; D unclear. Trimming pared 7 bases from V and 0 bases from J, leaving 18 bases between. The length of the CDR3 is 15 residues. Germline CDR1 is SQVTM and CDR2 is ANQGSEA. The CDR3 coding sequence is TGCAGCGCGGACTACCGGACGGGATTGAACACTGAAGCTTTCTTT. It codes for CSADYRTGLNTEAFF.

The rearrangement links TRBV7-8 to TRBJ2-3, with TRBD2 matching 8 bases. Germline CDR1 reads SGHVS; CDR2 reads FQNEAQ. Trimming took 3 bases from V and 2 from J; bases not matched to a gene: 16. CDR3 length: 19 amino acids. This CDR3 reads CASSFGRVAAGGVTDTQYF. The CDR3 DNA is TGTGCCAGCAGCTTCGGGCGGGTTGCGGCGGGAGGTGTCACAGATACGCAGTATTTT.

The chain carries TRBV4-3 and TRBJ2-7, with 9 bases that match TRBD2. J lost 6 bases, V lost 0 bases, and 21 bases had no gene match. Germline V gives CDR1 LGHNA, CDR2 YSLEER. The CDR3 is 20 amino acids. The CDR3 here is CASSQDLMASGTVGSGEQYF. The CDR3 DNA reads as TGCGCCAGCAGCCAAGATCTAATGGCTAGCGGGACGGTGGGTTCGGGCGAGCAGTACTTC.

The V and J genes are TRBV19 and TRBJ2-7; D may be TRBD1 (6 bases). The germline CDR1 and CDR2 sequences are LNHDA and SQIVND (reference sequence). The V end lost 5 bases, the J end lost 3 bases, and 17 bases lay between the germline ends. CDR3 length: 15 amino acids. The CDR3 sequence: CASSSSRGVNYEQYF. DNA for the CDR3: TGTGCCAGTAGTTCGTCCAGGGGAGTCAACTACGAGCAGTACTTC.

The genes are TRBV28 and TRBJ2-1; 9 bases fit TRBD1. V shed 2 bases, J shed 9 bases, and the junction held 5 bases outside the gene matches. The germline V gene encodes CDR1 MDHEN and CDR2 SYDVKM. This CDR3 has 14 residues. The CDR3 coding sequence is TGTGCCAGCAGTTTAGGGACAGGGAGGGCTGAGCAGTTCTTC. It specifies CASSLGTGRAEQFF.